This T cell receptor (beta chain) stems from a study of post-analysis software for immune sequencing data. Study results and caveats: The study found TRBV5-6, TRBV5-1 and TRBV20-1 among four to six TRBV segments more frequent in patients than controls.

Carried by the TCR beta cDNA libraries were unique molecular identifiers. TCRdb recomputed calls from the PCR reads with MiXCR, one row per CDR3 protein. The repertoire includes about 200,000 distinct CDR3 sequences, over 25% of them detected once, and about 3.7% sits in the top ten. As regards this clonotype: Its antigen is currently unknown.

Per the germline V gene, CDR1 is MDHEN and CDR2 is SYDVKM. This CDR3 has 15 amino acids. V shed 5 bases and J 13 bases; nucleotides not matched to a gene: 19. Sequences were obtained from blood. The clonotype was recovered from a girl under 18 with multiple sclerosis. This rearrangement joins TRBV28 to TRBJ1-1; TRBD1 aligns across 7 bases. CDR3 DNA: TGTGCCAGCAGTCCCCACAGACAGGGAGGGAGTGAGCATTTCTTT. Translated, it gives CASSPHRQGGSEHFF.